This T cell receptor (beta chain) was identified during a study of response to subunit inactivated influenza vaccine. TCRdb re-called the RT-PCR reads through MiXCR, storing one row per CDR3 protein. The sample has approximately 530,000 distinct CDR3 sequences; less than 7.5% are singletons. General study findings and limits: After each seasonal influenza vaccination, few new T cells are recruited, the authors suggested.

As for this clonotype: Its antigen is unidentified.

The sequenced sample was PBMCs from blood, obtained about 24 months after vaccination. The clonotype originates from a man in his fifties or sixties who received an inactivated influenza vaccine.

In DNA form, the CDR3 reads TGTGCCAGCAGCTTAGATCCCCCGGGGTCGCGGGGTTTAGCCCAGTACTTC. Amino acid sequence: CASSLDPPGSRGLAQYF. This chain connects TRBV11-2 to TRBJ2-5, with a tentative D call TRBD2 (6 bases). The ends were cut back, 0 bases at V and 9 bases at J, with 23 bases in the middle. CDR3 length: 17 residues. In germline, CDR1 is SGHAT, CDR2 FQNNGV.